The 5 T cell receptor beta chains below were found in one sample sequenced in a study of shared clonotypes between healthy human individuals. Data came from immunoSEQ multiplex PCR; TCRdb stores just in-frame clones and leaves some out. The sample comprises roughly 170,000 clones, approximately 62% of which are singletons, and around 9.3% rests with the top ten. The sequenced material came from memory CD4+ T cells sorted from blood. Subset indicated: CD45RA-negative fraction. The receptors shown here come from a man aged 30 to 45 in good health.

This clone was seen a few times. This sequence joins TRBV7-3 and TRBJ2-5, with unresolved D. CDR1 SGHTA and CDR2 FQGTGA come from the germline V gene. Trimming removed 5 bases from V and 7 bases from J, with 20 bases in between. The CDR3 contains 15 residues. The CDR3 region is CASSIGPPSVGTQYF. In nucleotides, the CDR3 is TGTGCCAGCAGCATCGGGCCCCCCAGCGTAGGGACCCAGTACTTC. The full variable domain, rest sourced from reference TRBV7-3 and TRBJ2-5, is GAGVSQTPSNKVTEKGKYVELRCDPISGHTALYWYRQSLGQGPEFLIYFQGTGAADDSGLPNDRFFAVRPEGSVSTLKIQRTERGDSAVYLCASSIGPPSVGTQYFGPGTRLLVL.

The chain links TRBV4-1 to TRBJ2-1, with D uncertain. The CDR3 is 17 amino acids. Trimming stripped 1 base from V and 1 base from J, with 14 bases between. The germline CDR1 and CDR2 sequences are MGHRA and YSYEKL. CDR3 DNA: TGCGCCAGCAGCCAAGTGGATATGGGCTGGTCCTACAATGAGCAGTTCTTC. It translates to CASSQVDMGWSYNEQFF.

The rearrangement links TRBV4-2 to TRBJ2-7, with 8 positions matching TRBD2. With 6 bases clipped from V and 3 bases from J, the junction kept 13 bases outside the gene matches. The CDR3 extends over 16 amino acids. Germline CDR1 is LGHNA and CDR2 is YNFKEQ. Here the CDR3 DNA reads TGTGCCAGCAGTAGGACGGGACGGGAGGGGAGCTACGAGCAGTACTTC. Translating gives CASSRTGREGSYEQYF.

J is TRBJ2-7 and V is TRBV6-1, with unresolved D. Trimming left V 4 bases short and J 5 bases short, with 15 bases between. There are 14 residues in the CDR3. The V gene's germline CDR1 is MNHNS and CDR2 SASEGT. The CDR3 loop reads CASSVGGQAHEQYF. CDR3 coding DNA: TGTGCCAGCAGTGTTGGTGGCCAGGCCCACGAGCAGTACTTC.

In its sample, this clone was seen once. The CDR3 sequence: CAISESIGLAGRGETQYF. CDR3 bases: TGTGCCATCAGTGAGTCAATCGGTTTAGCGGGACGGGGAGAGACCCAGTACTTC. The rearrangement uses TRBV10-3 and TRBJ2-5; 8 positions match TRBD2. CDR1 and CDR2 from the germline V gene are ENHRY and SYGVKD. CDR3 length: 18 residues. Unmatched junction bases numbered 13, after V lost 0 bases and J lost 4 bases.